A single sample gave rise to the 26 T cell receptor beta chains below, sequenced in a study of follicular helper T cells after annual influenza vaccination (dated by TCRdb to the late 2010s). In light of the paper, this sample's time point label describes: 2014-2015 season, 7 days after vaccination. To prepare the library, the immunoSEQ multiplex PCR assay was applied. In its TCRdb copy, this immuneACCESS table keeps in-frame sequences only and misses some clones. Where compared with another copy, unresolved V genes explain less than half of these, and the others have no known cause. Counted in this sample were 9,300 or so clones; approximately 80% of them appeared once. The ten largest clonotypes hold roughly 3.6% of the sample. The sample in question was CXCR5+ CD38- circulating T follicular helper cells from blood, obtained 7 days after influenza vaccination. The cell subset or site label, read with the paper, signifies: circulating Tfh, non-naive CD4+CXCR5+PD-1+ (ICOS+CD38+ or ICOS-CD38-). These receptors were taken from an adult who received the influenza vaccine.

The chain's CDR3 is CASSESRAGGQETQYF. The CDR3 DNA reads as TGCGCCAGCAGTGAGTCCAGGGCAGGCGGCCAAGAGACCCAGTACTTC. The V call is TRBV10-1, the J call TRBJ2-5, with D tentatively TRBD1 (5 bases). From germline, CDR1 is WNHNN and CDR2 SYGVQD (reference sequence). Trimming removed 0 bases from V and 1 base from J, with 12 bases in between. This CDR3 has 16 amino acids.

The chain combines TRBV19 with TRBJ1-1; no firm D call. CDR1 and CDR2 (germline): LNHDA, SQIVND (reference sequence). This CDR3 has 13 amino acids. The V end was cut by 3 bases, the J end by 6 bases, with 11 bases between. Here the CDR3 reads CASSITPQAEAFF. The CDR3 bases are TGTGCCAGTAGTATTACGCCGCAAGCTGAAGCTTTCTTT.

The chain recombines TRBV5-1 with TRBJ1-6; D remains unclear. There are 15 residues in the CDR3. V was cut by 0 bases and J by 10 bases, with 14 bases left in between. The V gene's germline CDR1 is SGHRS and CDR2 YFSETQ. CDR3: CASSLDRTEGSPLHF. DNA of the CDR3: TGCGCCAGCAGCTTGGACAGAACGGAAGGATCACCCCTCCACTTT.

V and J are TRBV29-1 and TRBJ2-3; 8 nucleotides line up with TRBD2. There are 15 residues in the CDR3. Germline values: CDR1 SQVTM, CDR2 ANQGSEA. V was pared by 3 bases and J by 0 bases, with 5 bases of the junction left unmatched. CDR3 bases: TGCAGCGTTGACCGGAGCGGGGGAAGCACAGATACGCAGTATTTT. Encoded protein: CSVDRSGGSTDTQYF.

The rearrangement joins TRBV5-4 to TRBJ2-5; D is unclear. Per germline, CDR1 SGHNT and CDR2 YYREEE (reference sequence). V lost 3 bases, J lost 4 bases, and 4 bases lay in between. The CDR3 has 11 residues. CDR3 nucleotide sequence: TGTGCCAGCAGCTGGAGAGAGACCCAGTACTTC. The encoded protein is CASSWRETQYF.

The chain couples TRBV11-2 to TRBJ1-1; D might be TRBD1 (6 bases). V lost 5 bases to trimming and J lost 7 bases, with 17 bases between them. Looked up from germline, CDR1 is SGHAT and CDR2 is FQNNGV. The CDR3 is 14 amino acids. This CDR3 reads CASSPGDGPFEAFF. The DNA of the CDR3 is TGTGCCAGCAGCCCAGGGGACGGACCATTTGAAGCTTTCTTT.

This clone was detected only a few times. The CDR3 reads CASSIVSGGNNEQFF. The CDR3 DNA is TGTGCCAGTAGTATCGTAAGCGGGGGAAACAATGAGCAGTTCTTC. The rearrangement joins TRBV19 to TRBJ2-1, with 8 nucleotides matching TRBD2. Germline CDR1 reads LNHDA; CDR2 reads SQIVND (reference sequence). The V gene end was trimmed by 3 bases and the J gene end by 5 bases; junction bases not matched to a gene: 6. The CDR3 consists of 15 residues.

This clone was observed a handful of times. The CDR3 coding sequence is TGCGCCAGCAGTTTAGCGGGAGGCAATGAGCAGTTCTTC. Residues: CASSLAGGNEQFF. The genes are TRBV10-1 and TRBJ2-1; TRBD2 matches at 10 bases. Per germline, CDR1 WNHNN and CDR2 SYGVQD (reference sequence). Trimming removed 5 bases from V and 6 bases from J; junction bases left unmatched: 1. The CDR3 length is 13 residues.

The J gene is TRBJ2-5, the V gene TRBV5-1, with D maybe TRBD1 (5 bases). The CDR3 extends over 15 amino acids. V was pared by 1 base and J by 2 bases, with 12 bases between. In germline, CDR1 is SGHRS, CDR2 YFSETQ. The CDR3 region is CASSLSLGQQETQYF. For the CDR3, the DNA is TGCGCCAGCAGCTTGTCACTGGGGCAGCAAGAGACCCAGTACTTC.

The chain combines TRBV7-9 with TRBJ2-6; no clear D. Germline-derived CDR1 and CDR2 are SEHNR and FQNEAQ (reference sequence). Trimming pared 3 bases from V and 6 bases from J, leaving 9 bases between. This CDR3 contains 14 residues. CDR3 in DNA: TGTGCCAGCAGCTTCCCATCCACGGCCAACGTCCTGACTTTC. Protein sequence: CASSFPSTANVLTF.

In its sample, this clone was seen a few times. The gene calls are TRBV7-2 and TRBJ1-2; no reliable D call. The V and J ends lost 4 bases and 6 bases respectively, with 12 bases between them. The CDR3 has 13 residues. The germline V gene has CDR1 SGHTA and CDR2 FQGNSA. CDR3 in amino acids: CASSSGPGNGYTF. The CDR3 DNA is TGTGCCAGCAGCTCCGGCCCGGGTAATGGCTACACCTTC.

This chain uses TRBV5-4 with TRBJ2-3, with D hard to call. Germline V gene data show CDR1 as SGHNT and CDR2 as YYREEE (reference sequence). The V and J ends lost 0 bases and 4 bases respectively, with 6 bases between them. This CDR3 is built from 13 residues. The CDR3 loop is CASSLDSPDTQYF. DNA of the CDR3: TGTGCCAGCAGCTTGGACAGCCCAGATACGCAGTATTTT. Full variable domain (outside the CDR3, taken from reference TRBV5-4 and TRBJ2-3): ETGVTQSPTHLIKTRGQQVTLRCSSQSGHNTVSWYQQALGQGPQFIFQYYREEENGRGNFPPRFSGLQFPNYSSELNVNALELDDSALYLCASSLDSPDTQYFGPGTRLTVL.

The chain employs TRBV6-5 and TRBJ1-1; no clear D. The V gene lost 5 bases and the J gene lost 0 bases, with 7 bases spanning the gap. There are 13 residues in the CDR3. Germline V gives CDR1 MNHEY, CDR2 SVGAGI. The CDR3 sequence is CASSTFMNTEAFF. CDR3 nucleotides: TGTGCCAGCAGTACCTTCATGAACACTGAAGCTTTCTTT.

V and J are TRBV18 and TRBJ1-2; 7 bases match TRBD1. The CDR3 runs 15 residues. Unmatched junction bases numbered 7, after V lost 3 bases and J lost 3 bases. Per germline, CDR1 KGHSH and CDR2 LQKENI. The CDR3: CASSPQTGIDYGYTF. The CDR3 bases are TGTGCCAGCTCACCCCAGACAGGGATTGACTATGGCTACACCTTC.

This chain uses TRBV6-4 with TRBJ1-1; D not certain. The CDR3 covers 13 residues. Trimming removed 5 bases from V and 4 bases from J, with 11 bases in between. Germline V gene sequence: CDR1 MRHNA, CDR2 SNTAGT. The DNA of the CDR3 is TGTGCCAGCAGTAACAAGTGGGGCACTGAAGCTTTCTTT. Encoded protein: CASSNKWGTEAFF.

The V and J genes are TRBV11-2 and TRBJ2-3, with TRBD2 matching 9 bases. V gave up 3 bases and J gave up 2 bases; unmatched junction bases: 3. The CDR3 is made up of 15 amino acids. CDR1 and CDR2 from the germline V gene are SGHAT and FQNNGV. The CDR3 sequence is CASSFASGTTDTQYF. For the CDR3, the DNA is TGTGCCAGCAGCTTTGCTAGCGGGACCACAGATACGCAGTATTTT.

This clone was counted a few times. The gene calls are TRBV6-5 and TRBJ2-5; TRBD2 matches 11 bases. Germline CDR1 and CDR2: MNHEY and SVGAGI. This CDR3 spans 15 amino acids. V gave up 6 bases and J gave up 4 bases; unmatched junction bases: 7. This chain's CDR3 is CASRSSGGSGETQYF. CDR3 nucleotides: TGTGCCAGCAGGTCTAGCGGGGGGAGTGGAGAGACCCAGTACTTC.

The V and J genes are TRBV5-4 and TRBJ2-4, with a tentative D call TRBD1 (6 bases). Germline V gene lookup returns CDR1 SGHNT and CDR2 YYREEE (reference sequence). The CDR3 runs to 17 residues. Trimming left V 0 bases short and J 0 bases short, with 13 bases between. The DNA of the CDR3 is TGTGCCAGCAGCTTGGGAGGACAGAGACTAGCCAAAAACATTCAGTACTTC. As protein: CASSLGGQRLAKNIQYF.

The V call is TRBV27, the J call TRBJ2-3; D tentatively fits TRBD1 or TRBD2 (5 bases each). The germline V gene has CDR1 MNHEY and CDR2 SMNVEV (reference sequence). This CDR3 comprises 14 residues. Trimming cost V 5 bases and J 6 bases, with 15 bases left between them. CDR3 DNA: TGTGCCAGCAGTATAAACCAGGGAGAGGATACGCAGTATTTT. This translates into CASSINQGEDTQYF.

This clone was recorded a few times. This chain joins TRBV7-9 and TRBJ2-1, with 7 nucleotides matching TRBD1. Germline V gene lookup returns CDR1 SEHNR and CDR2 FQNEAQ (reference sequence). The CDR3 contains 15 residues. The junction had 10 bases not matched to a gene; V was cut back by 5 bases and J by 6 bases. The CDR3 sequence is CASSPRGQGSNEQFF. In nucleotides, the CDR3 is TGTGCCAGCAGCCCGAGGGGGCAGGGTAGCAATGAGCAGTTCTTC.

The chain combines TRBV13 with TRBJ2-1, with 11 bases that match TRBD2. V lost 8 bases and J lost 4; bases outside the gene matches: 7. The CDR3 runs to 15 residues. Germline V gene data show CDR1 as PRHDT and CDR2 as FYEKMQ (reference sequence). The CDR3 DNA follows: TGTGCCAGCGGCTCTAGCGGGAGGTATTACAATGAGCAGTTCTTC. Protein: CASGSSGRYYNEQFF.

The chain has TRBV15 and TRBJ1-1; D is possibly TRBD1 (6 bases). Trimming pared 6 bases from V and 1 base from J, leaving 12 bases between. Germline V gene sequence: CDR1 LNHNV, CDR2 YYDKDF (reference sequence). This CDR3 contains 14 residues. The CDR3 region has the DNA TGTGCCACCAGGGGAAGAGGGGGGAACACTGAAGCTTTCTTT. This gives the protein CATRGRGGNTEAFF.

This clone was counted between two and nine times. This chain links TRBV28 with TRBJ2-7, with 13 bases aligning to TRBD2. The CDR3 has 16 residues. Germline values: CDR1 MDHEN, CDR2 SYDVKM. V was pared by 4 bases and J by 4 bases, with 7 bases of the junction left unmatched. CDR3 in DNA: TGTGCCAGCAGTTCCTTGGGGACTAGCGGGGATTACGAGCAGTACTTC. It translates to CASSSLGTSGDYEQYF.

The chain uses TRBV10-3 and TRBJ1-5, with D possibly TRBD1 on 6 matching bases. CDR3 length: 15 residues. Germline V gene data show CDR1 as ENHRY and CDR2 as SYGVKD. Trimming removed 6 bases from V and 4 bases from J, with 16 bases in between. CDR3 sequence: CAIRGDGQSNQPQHF. The CDR3, as DNA: TGTGCCATCAGGGGCGACGGACAGTCAAATCAGCCCCAGCATTTT.

The chain has TRBV4-2 and TRBJ2-6, with 11 bases lining up with TRBD2. Germline loops: CDR1 LGHNA, CDR2 YNFKEQ. The CDR3 length is 20 residues. V was clipped by 4 bases and J by 2 bases; unmatched bases: 13. This CDR3 is CASSRAPFSGGATGANVLTF. The DNA for the CDR3 is TGTGCCAGCAGCCGGGCGCCCTTTAGCGGGGGGGCCACTGGGGCCAACGTCCTGACTTTC.

As for this clone: At one of its ends the junction is not consistent with the germline gene, which may arise from a read error. This chain connects TRBV27 to TRBJ2-2, with TRBD1 matching over 7 bases. The germline CDR1 and CDR2 sequences are MNHEY and SMNVEV (reference sequence). This CDR3 spans 16 amino acids. The CDR3 sequence is CASSPADRIIHRGAVF. The CDR3 nucleotides read TGTGCCAGCAGTCCGGCGGACAGGATAATTCACCGGGGAGCTGTTTTT.